This T cell receptor (beta chain) was retrieved from a study of T cell responses to AZD1222 COVID-19 vaccine. General study points: Only a handful of AZD1222 recipients, more than 5 in all, had baseline seropositivity. The donor group comprised mostly white British people and more females; the analysis possibly underestimated clonal diversity.

The sample holds one count of this clone. Antigen specificity is unknown. V was cut by 2 bases and J by 5 bases, with 9 bases left in between. In germline, CDR1 is MDHEN, CDR2 SYDVKM. This CDR3 has 13 residues. The protocol was immunoSEQ multiplex PCR, while the TCRdb copy is restricted to in-frame clones and leaves out a portion. The sample yields about 140,000 clones, around nine tenths seen once. Sequenced material: peripheral blood, taken 28 days after the second AZD1222 dose. The genes are TRBV28 and TRBJ1-2, with a weak D call TRBD1 (5 bases). This receptor was identified in an adult who received the AZD1222 COVID-19 vaccine. CDR3 sequence: CASSLKTEYGYTF. The CDR3 DNA sequence: TGTGCCAGCAGTTTAAAGACAGAGTATGGCTACACCTTC.